These 16 T cell receptor beta chains came from one sample sequenced in a study of shared clonotypes between healthy human individuals. CD45RO-negative, CCR7-positively selected cells formed the naive CD8 fraction, excluding terminally differentiated effector memory CD45RA+ cells. Measured with immunoSEQ multiplex PCR; TCRdb has only the in-frame clones, and not every one. This table has a few million clones, approximately 92% appearing once. The sample was naive CD8+ T cells from PBMCs. The receptors shown here come from a man aged 18 to 35 in good health. Some clones in this sample may be carry-over from other donors' samples.

V usage is TRBV7-3 and J usage is TRBJ2-1, with 7 bases matching TRBD1. Trimming took 1 base from V and 6 from J; bases not matched to a gene: 6. The CDR3 has 15 residues. Germline loops: CDR1 SGHTA, CDR2 FQGTGA. This chain's CDR3 is CASSLMGQTINEQFF. DNA for the CDR3: TGTGCCAGCAGCTTAATGGGACAGACGATCAATGAGCAGTTCTTC.

The CDR3 region is CASSLQGGIYEQYF. In DNA, the CDR3 is TGTGCCAGCAGTTTACAGGGGGGGATCTACGAGCAGTACTTC. The V and J genes are TRBV27 and TRBJ2-7, with D perhaps matching TRBD1 or TRBD2 (7 bases each). CDR3 length: 14 amino acids. V lost 2 bases, J lost 3 bases, and 11 bases lay in between. The germline V gene encodes CDR1 MNHEY and CDR2 SMNVEV (reference sequence).

The J gene is TRBJ2-2, the V gene TRBV4-1; 7 bases match TRBD2. The CDR3 loop spans 18 amino acids. The J segment lost 1 base and the V segment lost 4 bases, leaving 12 bases of the junction unmatched. Germline CDR1 is MGHRA and CDR2 is YSYEKL. The CDR3, as DNA: TGCGCCAGCAGCCCCCCGGGCGGGAGCGTGCTGAACACCGGGGAGCTGTTTTTT. This codes for CASSPPGGSVLNTGELFF.

The CDR3 sequence is CASSEGRGFNEAFF. CDR3 bases: TGCGCCAGCAGTGAGGGCAGGGGGTTTAATGAAGCTTTCTTT. This chain connects TRBV10-1 to TRBJ1-1; TRBD1 matches at 7 bases. With V trimmed by 2 bases and J by 7 bases, 7 bases remained unmatched. This CDR3 region has 14 residues. Germline assignment: CDR1 WNHNN and CDR2 SYGVQD (reference sequence).

This clone was observed a handful of times. This specimen includes other DNA sequences encoding the same CDR3. Written as DNA, the CDR3 is TGCGCCAGCAGCCAAGGACCGAACACCGGGGAGCTGTTTTTT. Translated, it gives CASSQGPNTGELFF. The chain combines TRBV4-1 with TRBJ2-2; D gene ambiguous. Germline V lookup: CDR1 MGHRA, CDR2 YSYEKL. V lost 1 base to trimming and J lost 0 bases, with 3 bases between them. The CDR3 spans 14 residues.

The V gene is TRBV7-3, the J gene TRBJ1-1; D is unclear. V lost 5 bases to trimming and J lost 5 bases, with 18 bases between them. The CDR3 totals 15 residues. The germline gives CDR1 SGHTA, CDR2 FQGTGA. The chain's CDR3 is CASSPGSYGRTEAFF. CDR3 nucleotide sequence: TGTGCCAGCAGCCCCGGATCCTACGGTAGGACTGAAGCTTTCTTT. Supplemented by reference TRBV7-3 and TRBJ1-1, the full variable domain reads GAGVSQTPSNKVTEKGKYVELRCDPISGHTALYWYRQSLGQGPEFLIYFQGTGAADDSGLPNDRFFAVRPEGSVSTLKIQRTERGDSAVYLCASSPGSYGRTEAFFGQGTRLTVV.

This chain uses TRBV6-1 with TRBJ1-5, with 9 bases identical to TRBD1. The germline gives CDR1 MNHNS, CDR2 SASEGT. This CDR3 is 19 amino acids long. V lost 1 base and J lost 2; bases outside the gene matches: 12. The CDR3 nucleotides are TGTGCCAGCAGTGAAGTTGTGACAGGGGGTTTTCGGGGCAATCAGCCCCAGCATTTT. Translating it yields CASSEVVTGGFRGNQPQHF.

The chain joins TRBV30 to TRBJ2-7; D not certain. The CDR3 runs to 13 residues. Germline V lookup: CDR1 GTSNPN, CDR2 SVGIG (reference sequence). Deletions cut 0 bases from V and 5 bases from J, with 11 bases between. The CDR3 loop is CAWSVPVEHEQYF. Here the CDR3 DNA reads TGTGCCTGGAGTGTACCGGTGGAACACGAGCAGTACTTC.

V usage is TRBV21-1 and J usage is TRBJ2-7; TRBD1, the table's D call, was not compared with the DNA. TRBV21-1 is a pseudogene. CDR3 size: 17 residues. The CDR3: CASSKEKGARSSYEQYF. As DNA, the CDR3 is TGTGCCAGCAGCAAAGAAAAGGGGGCCAGGAGCTCCTACGAGCAGTACTTC.

J is TRBJ2-7 and V is TRBV5-1; no clear D. The CDR3 is 14 amino acids. V lost 1 base and J 3 bases, leaving 11 bases between the germline ends. Germline values: CDR1 SGHRS, CDR2 YFSETQ. The CDR3 coding sequence is TGCGCCAGCAGCTTGAAGTGGGCAGACTACGAGCAGTACTTC. This codes for CASSLKWADYEQYF.

V is TRBV11-2 and J is TRBJ1-3; the D is unclear. Trimming took 1 base from V and 6 from J, leaving 13 bases between them. CDR3 length: 15 residues. The germline V gene encodes CDR1 SGHAT and CDR2 FQNNGV. CDR3 nucleotide sequence: TGTGCCAGCAGCTTAGCTTTTGTCTTGCAAAACACCATATATTTT. Translated: CASSLAFVLQNTIYF.

The rearrangement links TRBV27 to TRBJ1-2, with 8 bases aligning to TRBD1. Germline V gene data show CDR1 as MNHEY and CDR2 as SMNVEV (reference sequence). The CDR3 covers 18 residues. With 0 bases clipped from V and 0 bases from J, the junction kept 9 bases outside the gene matches. CDR3 nucleotide sequence: TGTGCCAGCAGTTTATCGCTGGGGACAGGACTTTCTAACTATGGCTACACCTTC. The encoded protein is CASSLSLGTGLSNYGYTF.

This chain joins TRBV7-9 and TRBJ2-1, with 10 bases that match TRBD1. Trimming took 5 bases from V and 5 from J; bases not matched to a gene: 6. The CDR3 runs 15 residues. Per germline, CDR1 SEHNR and CDR2 FQNEAQ (reference sequence). As DNA, the CDR3 is TGTGCCAGCAGCGCACCGGGACAGGGGAACAATGAGCAGTTCTTC. It codes for CASSAPGQGNNEQFF.

V and J are TRBV28 and TRBJ2-1, with TRBD2 matching over 7 bases. This CDR3 has 16 residues. V shed 5 bases and J 2 bases; nucleotides not matched to a gene: 9. The germline CDR1 and CDR2 sequences are MDHEN and SYDVKM. CDR3 nucleotides: TGTGCCAGCAGTCCAATTGGGGCGGGGGCCTACAATGAGCAGTTCTTC. This encodes CASSPIGAGAYNEQFF.

The chain carries TRBV5-3 and TRBJ1-2; D gene ambiguous. TRBV5-3 is treated as an ORF (open reading frame) with a function not yet certain. Trimming removed 0 bases at V and 0 bases at J, with 18 bases between. This CDR3 comprises 18 residues. The CDR3 bases are TGTGCCAGAAGCTTGGTGGAGGTTTTAGTTCCAGCTAACTATGGCTACACCTTC. Amino acids: CARSLVEVLVPANYGYTF.

This clone has more than one count but fewer than ten. This rearrangement joins TRBV28 to TRBJ1-1, with D possibly being TRBD1 (5 bases). Trimming left V 3 bases short and J 6 bases short, with 11 bases between. The CDR3 extends over 13 amino acids. Per germline, CDR1 MDHEN and CDR2 SYDVKM. The CDR3 coding sequence is TGTGCCAGCAGTTTCCAGGGCTTATCTGAAGCTTTCTTT. Translation gives CASSFQGLSEAFF. Supplemented by reference TRBV28 and TRBJ1-1, the full variable domain reads DVKVTQSSRYLVKRTGEKVFLECVQDMDHENMFWYRQDPGLGLRLIYFSYDVKMKEKGDIPEGYSVSREKKERFSLILESASTNQTSMYLCASSFQGLSEAFFGQGTRLTVV.